This TCR beta chain was documented in a study of cytomegalovirus exposure and HLA in healthy donors. The PCR made use of 60 Vbeta and 13 Jbeta primers. Some clones are missing from TCRdb's copy, which holds only in-frame ones; the method was immunoSEQ multiplex PCR. The sample records 110,000 to 150,000 clones, 78% being singletons. Study-wide findings and caveats: When analyzed later, a missense DCLRE1C variant was found to be linked to TCR beta V- and J-gene trimming. Roughly uniform depth of sequencing across donors was assumed in presence/absence analyses. Later work associated roughly 17,000 TCR beta sequences with HLA alleles at 0.05 false discovery rate.

The J segment lost 9 bases and the V segment lost 7 bases, leaving 14 bases of the junction unmatched. Germline CDR1 and CDR2: SNHLY and FYNNEI. The CDR3 sequence is 15 residues long. Worth noting for this clone: Antigen unknown.

Healthy people donating bone marrow made up the donors. Sequencing used PBMCs. The origin of this receptor is a male donor in good health and CMV-seronegative. The rearrangement joins TRBV2 to TRBJ1-5, with 8 bases matching TRBD1. In DNA form, the CDR3 reads TGTGCCAGCACTTCTTCCCGACAGGGGAGGAGGCCCCAGCATTTT. Translation: CASTSSRQGRRPQHF.